This entry is about one T cell receptor beta chain. This sample is part of a study of long-term antiretroviral therapy in people with HIV. This CDR3 has 15 amino acids. Per germline, CDR1 LGHNT and CDR2 FRNRAP. Germline trimming cut 5 bases from V and 3 bases from J; bases unmatched to any gene: 5. Sequencing relied on immunoSEQ assay v3.0, run at survey level. A target of about 35,000-50,000 T-cell genomes per sample was set for sequencing. Assay used: immunoSEQ multiplex PCR; TCRdb lists only in-frame clones, some missing. The sample yields about 28,000 clones, around 84% seen once. The clonotype was recovered from a woman aged 25 to 39 with HIV. This chain links TRBV12-5 with TRBJ1-5; 9 positions agree with TRBD1. The sample was unsorted PBMCs, taken 0.8 years after starting antiretroviral therapy. The CDR3 DNA follows: TGTGCTAGTGGTAAGGGACAGGGCTTCAATCAGCCCCAGCATTTT. Amino acids: CASGKGQGFNQPQHF.